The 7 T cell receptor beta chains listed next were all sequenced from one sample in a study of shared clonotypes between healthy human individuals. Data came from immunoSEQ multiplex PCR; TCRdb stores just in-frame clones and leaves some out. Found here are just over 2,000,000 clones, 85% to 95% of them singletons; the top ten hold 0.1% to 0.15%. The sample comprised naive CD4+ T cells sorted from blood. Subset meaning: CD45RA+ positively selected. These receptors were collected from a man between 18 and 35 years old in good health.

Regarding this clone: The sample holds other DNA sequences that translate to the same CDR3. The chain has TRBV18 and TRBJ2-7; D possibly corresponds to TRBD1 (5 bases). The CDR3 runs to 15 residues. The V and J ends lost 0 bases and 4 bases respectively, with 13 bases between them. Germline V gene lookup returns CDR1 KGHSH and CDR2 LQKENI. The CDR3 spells CASSPPGLAGYEQYF. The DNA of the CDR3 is TGTGCCAGCTCACCACCTGGGTTGGCAGGGTACGAGCAGTACTTC.

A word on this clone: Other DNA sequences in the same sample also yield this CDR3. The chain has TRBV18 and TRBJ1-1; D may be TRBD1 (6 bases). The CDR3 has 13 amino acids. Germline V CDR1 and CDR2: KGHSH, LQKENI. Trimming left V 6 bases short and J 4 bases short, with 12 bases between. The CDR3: CASSQQGATEAFF. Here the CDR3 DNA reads TGTGCCAGCTCTCAACAGGGAGCCACTGAAGCTTTCTTT.

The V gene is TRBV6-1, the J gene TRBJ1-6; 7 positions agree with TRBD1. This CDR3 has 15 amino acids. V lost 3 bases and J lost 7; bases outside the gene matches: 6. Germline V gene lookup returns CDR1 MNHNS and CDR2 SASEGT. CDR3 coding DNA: TGTGCCAGCAGTGATGAGGGGGCGAGGAATTCACCCCTCCACTTT. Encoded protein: CASSDEGARNSPLHF.

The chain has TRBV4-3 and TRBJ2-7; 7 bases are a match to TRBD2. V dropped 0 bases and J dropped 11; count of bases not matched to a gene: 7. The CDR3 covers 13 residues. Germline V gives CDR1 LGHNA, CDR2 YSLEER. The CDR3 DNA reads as TGCGCCAGCAGCCAAGATCGAACTAGCGTGAAGTACTTC. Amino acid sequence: CASSQDRTSVKYF.

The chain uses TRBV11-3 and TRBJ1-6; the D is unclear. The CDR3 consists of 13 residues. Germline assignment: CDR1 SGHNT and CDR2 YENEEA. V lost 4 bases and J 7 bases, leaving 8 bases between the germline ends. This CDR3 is CASSSNGNSPLHF. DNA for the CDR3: TGTGCCAGCAGCTCGAACGGCAATTCACCCCTCCACTTT.

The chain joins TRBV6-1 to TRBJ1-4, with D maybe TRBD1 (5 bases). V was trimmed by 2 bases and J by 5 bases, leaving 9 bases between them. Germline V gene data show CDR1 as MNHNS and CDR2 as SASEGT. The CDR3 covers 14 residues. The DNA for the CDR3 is TGTGCCAGCAGTGAACGGGAGGGGAATGAAAAACTGTTTTTT. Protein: CASSEREGNEKLFF.

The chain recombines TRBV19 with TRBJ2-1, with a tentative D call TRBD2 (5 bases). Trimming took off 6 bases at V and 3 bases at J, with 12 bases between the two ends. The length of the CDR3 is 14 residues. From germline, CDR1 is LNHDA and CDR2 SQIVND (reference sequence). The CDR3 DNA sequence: TGTGCCAGTAGCCGGGGAATCGACTACAATGAGCAGTTCTTC. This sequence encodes CASSRGIDYNEQFF.